The sequence of this T cell receptor beta chain was determined in a study of blood T cell repertoires in COVID-19. Study summary: Samples representing acute and convalescent COVID-19 were sourced from the United States, Italy and Spain. In each case, the material was cDNA or gDNA derived from T cells, B-cell-depleted T cells, or PBMCs.

Authors' data handling: Counts of nucleated cells, estimated from reference gene primer amplification, were obtained. Clones were read by immunoSEQ multiplex PCR, and TCRdb kept only the in-frame ones, dropping some. D and trimming were read from the DNA, whereas the V and J calls and clone size are those reported in that table. The data contain more than 95,000 clones, about 91% of them singletons. Germline values: CDR1 SQVTM, CDR2 ANQGSEA. The CDR3 extends over 16 amino acids. The junction had 17 bases not matched to a gene; V was cut back by 7 bases and J by 3 bases. The J gene is TRBJ2-7, the V gene TRBV29-1; TRBD1 matches 8 bases. Source material: peripheral blood. This TCR was recovered from a human donor in a cohort sampled during active COVID-19. In DNA, the CDR3 is TGCAGCGCCGGGGGCCAGACAGGGGAAAGGGGCTACGAGCAGTACTTC. Residues: CSAGGQTGERGYEQYF.